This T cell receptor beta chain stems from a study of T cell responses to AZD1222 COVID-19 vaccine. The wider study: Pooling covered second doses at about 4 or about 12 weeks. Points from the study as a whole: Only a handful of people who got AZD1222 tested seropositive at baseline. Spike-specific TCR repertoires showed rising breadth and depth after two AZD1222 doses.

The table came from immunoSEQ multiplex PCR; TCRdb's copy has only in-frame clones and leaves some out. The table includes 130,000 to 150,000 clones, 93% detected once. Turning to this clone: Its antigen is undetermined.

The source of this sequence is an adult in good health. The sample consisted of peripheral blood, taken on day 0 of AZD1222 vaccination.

The CDR3: CASSQVAERTYGYTF. The CDR3 coding sequence is TGTGCCAGCAGCCAAGTGGCAGAAAGGACCTATGGCTACACCTTC. The V gene is TRBV3-1 (or the pseudogene TRBV3-2), the J gene TRBJ1-2, with D unclear. The CDR3 spans 15 residues. Trimming shortened V by 1 base and J by 4 bases, and 13 bases separated the two germline ends. Germline loops: CDR1 LGHDT, CDR2 YNNKEL (reference sequence).